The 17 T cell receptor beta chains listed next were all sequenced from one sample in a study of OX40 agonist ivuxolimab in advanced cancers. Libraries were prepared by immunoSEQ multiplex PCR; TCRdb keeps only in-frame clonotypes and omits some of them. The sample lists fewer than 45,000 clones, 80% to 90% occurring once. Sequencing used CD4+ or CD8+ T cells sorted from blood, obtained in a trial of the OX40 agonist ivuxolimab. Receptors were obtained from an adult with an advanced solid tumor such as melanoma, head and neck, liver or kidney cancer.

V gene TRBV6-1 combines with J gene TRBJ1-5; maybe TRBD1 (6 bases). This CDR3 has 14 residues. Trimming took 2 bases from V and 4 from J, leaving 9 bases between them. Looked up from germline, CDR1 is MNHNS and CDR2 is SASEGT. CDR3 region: CASSELTGNQPQHF. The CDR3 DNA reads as TGTGCCAGCAGTGAATTAACAGGGAATCAGCCCCAGCATTTT.

CDR3 sequence reads: CASSLGFEQETQYF. CDR3 coding DNA: TGCGCCAGCAGCTTGGGTTTTGAACAAGAGACCCAGTACTTC. The rearrangement joins TRBV5-1 to TRBJ2-5; D unclear. The CDR3 runs 14 residues. V was shortened by 0 bases and J by 2 bases, with 8 bases between the two germline ends. Germline CDR1 and CDR2: SGHRS and YFSETQ.

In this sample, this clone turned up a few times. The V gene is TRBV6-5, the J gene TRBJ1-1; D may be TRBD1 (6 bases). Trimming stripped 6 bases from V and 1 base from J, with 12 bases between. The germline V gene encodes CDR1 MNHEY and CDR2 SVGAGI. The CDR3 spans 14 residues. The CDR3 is CASRDSGKNTEAFF. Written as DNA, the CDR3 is TGTGCCAGCAGGGACAGCGGGAAGAACACTGAAGCTTTCTTT.

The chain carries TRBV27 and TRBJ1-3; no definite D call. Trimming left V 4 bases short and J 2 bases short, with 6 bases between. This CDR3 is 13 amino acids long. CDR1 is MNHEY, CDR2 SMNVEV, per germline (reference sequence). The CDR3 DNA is TGTGCCAGCAGTTACCGGGCTGGAAACACCATATATTTT. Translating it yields CASSYRAGNTIYF.

The CDR3 reads CASSTDPAAYNEQFF. The CDR3 region has the DNA TGTGCCAGCAGCACAGACCCCGCGGCTTACAATGAGCAGTTCTTC. The chain carries TRBV11-3 and TRBJ2-1, with D unclear. The CDR3 is 15 residues long. The germline V gene encodes CDR1 SGHNT and CDR2 YENEEA. The V end was cut by 5 bases, the J end by 4 bases, with 15 bases between.

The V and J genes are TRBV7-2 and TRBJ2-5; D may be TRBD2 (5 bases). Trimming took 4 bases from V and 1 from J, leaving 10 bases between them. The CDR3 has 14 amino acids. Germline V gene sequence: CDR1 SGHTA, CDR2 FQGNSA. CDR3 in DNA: TGTGCCAGCAGCTCCAGGACTGCCCAAGAGACCCAGTACTTC. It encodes CASSSRTAQETQYF.

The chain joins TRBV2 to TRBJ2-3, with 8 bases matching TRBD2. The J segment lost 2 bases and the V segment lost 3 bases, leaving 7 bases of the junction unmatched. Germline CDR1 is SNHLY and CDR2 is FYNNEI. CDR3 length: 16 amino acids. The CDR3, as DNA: TGTGCCAGCAGTGACCGGACTAGCAGCCCCACAGATACGCAGTATTTT. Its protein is CASSDRTSSPTDTQYF.

CDR3 loop: CASSARDEQPQHF. The CDR3 nucleotides read TGCGCCAGCAGCGCCCGGGACGAACAGCCCCAGCATTTT. This chain uses TRBV4-1 with TRBJ1-5, with D perhaps matching TRBD1 (5 bases). V lost 5 bases, J lost 7 bases, and 12 bases lay in between. The CDR3 consists of 13 residues. CDR1 and CDR2 (germline): MGHRA, YSYEKL.

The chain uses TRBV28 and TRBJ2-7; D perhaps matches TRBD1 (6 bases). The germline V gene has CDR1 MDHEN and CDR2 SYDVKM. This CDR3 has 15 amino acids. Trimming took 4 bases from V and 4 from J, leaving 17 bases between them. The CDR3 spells CASSWTQGRGYEQYF. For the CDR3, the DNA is TGTGCCAGCAGTTGGACACAGGGAAGAGGGTACGAGCAGTACTTC. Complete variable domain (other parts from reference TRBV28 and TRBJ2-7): DVKVTQSSRYLVKRTGEKVFLECVQDMDHENMFWYRQDPGLGLRLIYFSYDVKMKEKGDIPEGYSVSREKKERFSLILESASTNQTSMYLCASSWTQGRGYEQYFGPGTRLTVT.

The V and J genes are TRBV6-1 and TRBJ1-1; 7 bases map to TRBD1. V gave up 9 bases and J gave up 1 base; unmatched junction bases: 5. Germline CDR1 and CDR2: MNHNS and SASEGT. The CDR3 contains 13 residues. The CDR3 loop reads CASTGTANTEAFF. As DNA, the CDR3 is TGTGCCAGTACCGGGACAGCGAACACTGAAGCTTTCTTT.

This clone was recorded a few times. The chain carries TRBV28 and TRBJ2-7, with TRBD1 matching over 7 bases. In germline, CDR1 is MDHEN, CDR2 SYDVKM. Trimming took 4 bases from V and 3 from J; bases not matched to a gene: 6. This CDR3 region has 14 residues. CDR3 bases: TGTGCCAGCAGTTCCGGGACAGCATACTACGAGCAGTACTTC. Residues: CASSSGTAYYEQYF.

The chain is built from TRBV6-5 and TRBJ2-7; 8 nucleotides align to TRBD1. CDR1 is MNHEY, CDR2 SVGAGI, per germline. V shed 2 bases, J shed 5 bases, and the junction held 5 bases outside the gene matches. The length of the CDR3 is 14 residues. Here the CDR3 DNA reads TGTGCCAGCAGTTACAGGGCAGGGGGCGACGAGCAGTACTTC. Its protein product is CASSYRAGGDEQYF.

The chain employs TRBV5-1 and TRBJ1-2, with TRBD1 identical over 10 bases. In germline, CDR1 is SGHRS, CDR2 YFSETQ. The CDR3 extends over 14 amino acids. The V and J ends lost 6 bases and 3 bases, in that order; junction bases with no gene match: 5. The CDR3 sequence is CASKTGQGDYGYTF. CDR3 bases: TGCGCCAGCAAAACCGGACAGGGGGACTATGGCTACACCTTC.

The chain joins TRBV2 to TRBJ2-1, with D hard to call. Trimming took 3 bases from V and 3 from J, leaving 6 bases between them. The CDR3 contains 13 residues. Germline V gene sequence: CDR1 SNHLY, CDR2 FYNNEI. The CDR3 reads CASSERDYNEQFF. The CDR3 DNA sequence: TGTGCCAGCAGTGAGAGAGACTACAATGAGCAGTTCTTC.

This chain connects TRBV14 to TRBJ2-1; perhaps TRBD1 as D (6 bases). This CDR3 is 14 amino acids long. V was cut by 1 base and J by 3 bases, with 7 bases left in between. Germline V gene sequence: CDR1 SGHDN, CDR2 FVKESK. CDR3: CASSQVRGYNEQFF. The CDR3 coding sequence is TGTGCCAGCAGCCAAGTCAGGGGCTACAATGAGCAGTTCTTC.

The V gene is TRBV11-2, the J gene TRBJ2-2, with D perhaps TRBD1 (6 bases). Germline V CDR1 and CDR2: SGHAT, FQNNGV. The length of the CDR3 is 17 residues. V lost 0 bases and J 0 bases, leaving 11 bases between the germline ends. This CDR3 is CASSLDPTGSNTGELFF. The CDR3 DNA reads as TGTGCCAGCAGCTTAGACCCGACAGGATCGAACACCGGGGAGCTGTTTTTT.

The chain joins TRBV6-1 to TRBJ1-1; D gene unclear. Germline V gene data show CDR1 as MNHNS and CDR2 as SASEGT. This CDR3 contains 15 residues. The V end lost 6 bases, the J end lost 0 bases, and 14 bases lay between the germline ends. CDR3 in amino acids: CASRDRPTLNTEAFF. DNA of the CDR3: TGTGCCAGCAGGGACCGCCCAACACTGAACACTGAAGCTTTCTTT.